The T cell receptor beta chain under discussion was sequenced for a study of T cell repertoires in cytomegalovirus infection. Study information: Both CMV infection and a matching HLA type were indicated by public TCR beta signatures.

Study outcomes and limitations: HLA-C-restricted CMV clonotypes gave the most frequent clonotype in two of eight donors.

TCRdb reprocessed the reads via MiXCR and lists one record per CDR3 protein. This sample has roughly 640,000 distinct CDR3 sequences, with roughly a quarter found just once. This CDR3 has 14 residues. V was shortened by 5 bases and J by 1 base, with 15 bases between the two germline ends. The germline V gene encodes CDR1 DFQATT and CDR2 SNEGSKA (reference sequence). With respect to this clonotype: What it binds is not known.

Sequencing was done on a sample of CD8+ T cells from PBMCs. The receptor comes from a human donor in good health (CMV status not recorded). Some clones in this sample may be carry-over from other donors' samples. The rearrangement uses TRBV20-1 and TRBJ2-7; perhaps TRBD1 as D (5 bases). CDR3 amino acids: CSALGPDSSYEQYF. DNA for the CDR3: TGCAGTGCTCTAGGCCCAGACAGTTCCTACGAGCAGTACTTC.